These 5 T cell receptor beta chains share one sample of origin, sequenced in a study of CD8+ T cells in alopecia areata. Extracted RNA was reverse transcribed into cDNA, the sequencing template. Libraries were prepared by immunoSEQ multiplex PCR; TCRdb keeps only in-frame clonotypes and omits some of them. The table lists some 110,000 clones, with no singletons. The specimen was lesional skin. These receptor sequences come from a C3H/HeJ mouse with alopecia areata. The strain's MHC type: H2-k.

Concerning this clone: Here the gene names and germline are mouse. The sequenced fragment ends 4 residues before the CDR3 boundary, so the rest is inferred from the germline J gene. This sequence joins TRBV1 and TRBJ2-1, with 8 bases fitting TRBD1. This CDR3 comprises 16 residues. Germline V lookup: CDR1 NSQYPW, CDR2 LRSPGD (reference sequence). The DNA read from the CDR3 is TGCACCTGCAGTGCAGATCGGACAGGGAGGGGGGCT. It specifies CTCSADRTGRGA. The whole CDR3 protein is CTCSADRTGRGAEQFF.

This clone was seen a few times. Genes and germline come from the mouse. CDR3 DNA (partial): TGTGCCAGCAGTTTCCGACAGGGGGGA. Translated, it gives CASSFRQGG. From start to end, the CDR3 is CASSFRQGGEVFF. This chain connects TRBV19 to TRBJ1-1; 9 bases are a match to TRBD1. From the germline J gene comes the end of the CDR3, since the read stops 4 residues before it. CDR1 and CDR2 from the germline V gene are FNHDT and SITEND (reference sequence). The CDR3 totals 13 residues.

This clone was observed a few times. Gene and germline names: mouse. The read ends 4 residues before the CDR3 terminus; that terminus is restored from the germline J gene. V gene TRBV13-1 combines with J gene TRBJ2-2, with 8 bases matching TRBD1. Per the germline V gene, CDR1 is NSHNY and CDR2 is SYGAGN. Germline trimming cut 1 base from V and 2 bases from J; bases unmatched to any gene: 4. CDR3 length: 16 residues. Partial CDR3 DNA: TGTGCCAGCAGTGATTTGGACAGGGAGAACACCGGG. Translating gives CASSDLDRENTG. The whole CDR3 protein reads CASSDLDRENTGQLYF.

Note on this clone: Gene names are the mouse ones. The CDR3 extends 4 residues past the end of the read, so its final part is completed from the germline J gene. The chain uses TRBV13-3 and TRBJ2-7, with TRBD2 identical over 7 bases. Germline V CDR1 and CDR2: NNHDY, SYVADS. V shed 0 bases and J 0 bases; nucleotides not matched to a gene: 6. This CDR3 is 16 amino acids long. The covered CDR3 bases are TGTGCCAGCAGTGATGCTCTGGGGGAGAGCTCCTAT. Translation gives CASSDALGESSY. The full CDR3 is CASSDALGESSYEQYF.

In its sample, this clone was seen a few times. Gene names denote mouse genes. The covered CDR3 bases are TGTGCCAGCAGTTCGACTGGGGGGGCGCGGGAC. Translation: CASSSTGGARD. The entire CDR3 protein is CASSSTGGARDTQYF. The chain recombines TRBV13-3 with TRBJ2-5, with 12 bases that match TRBD2. The read finishes 4 residues shy of the CDR3 end, and the germline J gene is used to complete it. CDR3 size: 15 residues. Per the germline V gene, CDR1 is NNHDY and CDR2 is SYVADS. Supplemented by reference TRBV13-3 and TRBJ2-5, the full variable domain reads EAAVTQSPRSKVAVTGGKVTLSCHQTNNHDYMYWYRQDTGHGLRLIHYSYVADSTEKGDIPDGYKASRPSQENFSLILELASLSQTAVYFCASSSTGGARDTQYFGPGTRLLVL.